This T cell receptor (beta chain) was found in a study of T cells in narcolepsy. Generated by immunoSEQ multiplex PCR, the TCRdb table keeps only in-frame clones and is missing some. Of 26,000 or so clones listed, about 89% are singletons. This clone was recorded only once. J lost 4 bases, V lost 7 bases, and 9 bases had no gene match. CDR3 length equals 14 residues. Germline V gives CDR1 MDHEN, CDR2 SYDVKM. The sequence was obtained from a human donor with narcolepsy. J is TRBJ2-7 and V is TRBV28, with 8 bases matching TRBD2. The sequenced sample was CD45RA- memory CD4+ T cells from PBMCs. CDR3 sequence: CASTLRGGAYEQYF. The CDR3 bases are TGTGCCAGCACCCTCCGGGGGGGAGCATACGAGCAGTACTTC. The variable domain in full, completed from reference TRBV28 and TRBJ2-7, reads DVKVTQSSRYLVKRTGEKVFLECVQDMDHENMFWYRQDPGLGLRLIYFSYDVKMKEKGDIPEGYSVSREKKERFSLILESASTNQTSMYLCASTLRGGAYEQYFGPGTRLTVT.